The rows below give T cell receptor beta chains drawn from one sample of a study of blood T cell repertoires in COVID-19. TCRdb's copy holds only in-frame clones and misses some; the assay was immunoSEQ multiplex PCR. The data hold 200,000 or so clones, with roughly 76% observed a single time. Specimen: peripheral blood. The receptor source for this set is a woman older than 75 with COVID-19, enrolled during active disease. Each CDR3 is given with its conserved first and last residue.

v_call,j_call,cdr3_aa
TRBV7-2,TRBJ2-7,CASSPWPYEQYF
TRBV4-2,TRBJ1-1,CASSQGSTGGYTEAFF
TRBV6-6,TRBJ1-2,CASSIGLLAGYTF
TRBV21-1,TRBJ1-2,CASSPCARGVYGYTF
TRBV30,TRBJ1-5,CAWSLAGDQPQHF
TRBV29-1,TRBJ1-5,CSVVPTGFNQPQHF
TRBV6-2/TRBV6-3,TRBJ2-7,CASSYSDRFYEQYF
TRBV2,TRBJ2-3,CASTLSLADTQYF
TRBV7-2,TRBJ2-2,CASSPSGGSNTGELFF
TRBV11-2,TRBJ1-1,CASSLHLNTEAFF
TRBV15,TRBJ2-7,CATTESRGLALEQYF
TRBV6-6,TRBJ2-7,CASSYSGTRMYEQYF
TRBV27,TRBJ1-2,CASSFWDRGYGYTF
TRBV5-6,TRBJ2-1,CASSPTSGSFEQFF
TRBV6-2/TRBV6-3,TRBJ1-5,CASSPGQYQPQHF
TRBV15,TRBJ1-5,CATSRERSNQPQHF
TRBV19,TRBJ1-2,CASSPGTGERGYTF
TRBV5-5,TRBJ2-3,CASSLAGRADTQYF
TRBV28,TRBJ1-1,CASRPTGLFSAFF
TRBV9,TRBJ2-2,CASSAMHSLTATGELFF
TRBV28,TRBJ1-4,CASSFPGYEKLFF
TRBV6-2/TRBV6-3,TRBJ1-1,CASSHRGREAFF
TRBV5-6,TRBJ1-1,CASSSVYGNTEAFF
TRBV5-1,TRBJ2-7,CASSSTASSYEQYF
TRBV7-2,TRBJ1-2,CASSPTGTAGYTF
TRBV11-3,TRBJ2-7,CASSSPSGRSYEQYF
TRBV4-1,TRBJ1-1,CASSQVLGLKNTEAFF
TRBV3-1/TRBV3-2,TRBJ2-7,CASSQGQGNEQYF